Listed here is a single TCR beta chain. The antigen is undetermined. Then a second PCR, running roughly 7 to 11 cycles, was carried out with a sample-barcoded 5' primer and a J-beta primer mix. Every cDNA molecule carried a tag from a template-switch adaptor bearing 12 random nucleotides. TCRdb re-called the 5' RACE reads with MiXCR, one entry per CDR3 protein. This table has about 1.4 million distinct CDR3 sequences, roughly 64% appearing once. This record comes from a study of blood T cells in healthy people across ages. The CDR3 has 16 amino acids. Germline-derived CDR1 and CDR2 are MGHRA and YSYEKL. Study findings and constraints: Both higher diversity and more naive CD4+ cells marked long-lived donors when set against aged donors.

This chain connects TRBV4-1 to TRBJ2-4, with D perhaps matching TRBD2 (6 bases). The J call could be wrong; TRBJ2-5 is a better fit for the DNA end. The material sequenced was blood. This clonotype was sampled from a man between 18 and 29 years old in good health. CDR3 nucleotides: TGCGCCAGCAGCCAAGACGGGGGTCTTGGGGAAGAGACCCAGTACTTC. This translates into CASSQDGGLGEETQYF.